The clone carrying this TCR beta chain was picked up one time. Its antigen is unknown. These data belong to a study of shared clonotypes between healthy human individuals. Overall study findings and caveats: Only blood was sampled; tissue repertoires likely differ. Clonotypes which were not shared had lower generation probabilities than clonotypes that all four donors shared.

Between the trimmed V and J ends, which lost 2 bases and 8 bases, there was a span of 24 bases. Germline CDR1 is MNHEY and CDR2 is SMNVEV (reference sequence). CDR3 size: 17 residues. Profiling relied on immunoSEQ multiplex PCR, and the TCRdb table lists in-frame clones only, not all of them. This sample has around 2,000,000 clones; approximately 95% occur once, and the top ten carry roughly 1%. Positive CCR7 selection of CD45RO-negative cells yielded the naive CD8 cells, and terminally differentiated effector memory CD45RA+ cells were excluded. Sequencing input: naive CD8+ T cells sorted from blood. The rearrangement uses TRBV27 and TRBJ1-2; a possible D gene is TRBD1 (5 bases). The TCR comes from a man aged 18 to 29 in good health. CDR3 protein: CASSLIPPGGVVLGYTF. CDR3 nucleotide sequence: TGTGCCAGCAGTTTAATCCCCCCGGGAGGGGTAGTTTTAGGCTACACCTTC.